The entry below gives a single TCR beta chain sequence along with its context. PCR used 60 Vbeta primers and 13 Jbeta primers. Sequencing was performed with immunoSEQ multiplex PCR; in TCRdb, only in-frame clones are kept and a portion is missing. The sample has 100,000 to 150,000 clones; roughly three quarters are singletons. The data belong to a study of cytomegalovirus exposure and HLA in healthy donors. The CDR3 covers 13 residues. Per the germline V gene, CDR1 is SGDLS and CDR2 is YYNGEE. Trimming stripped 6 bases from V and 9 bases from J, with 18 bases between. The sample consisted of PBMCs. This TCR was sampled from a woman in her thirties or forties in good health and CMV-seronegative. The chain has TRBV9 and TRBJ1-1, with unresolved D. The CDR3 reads CASTPPPGPQAFF. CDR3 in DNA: TGTGCCAGCACCCCTCCCCCGGGTCCCCAAGCTTTCTTT.